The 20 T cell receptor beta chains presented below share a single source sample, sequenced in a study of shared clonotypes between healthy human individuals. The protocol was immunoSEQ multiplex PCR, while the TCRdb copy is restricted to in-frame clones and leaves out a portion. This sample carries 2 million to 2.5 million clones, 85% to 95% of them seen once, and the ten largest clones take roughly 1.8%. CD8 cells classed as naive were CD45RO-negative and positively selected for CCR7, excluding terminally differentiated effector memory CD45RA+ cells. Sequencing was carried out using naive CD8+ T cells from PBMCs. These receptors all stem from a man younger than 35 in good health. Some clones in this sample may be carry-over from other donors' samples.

The CDR3 loop reads CASSLSSLTGELFF. Written as DNA, the CDR3 is TGTGCCAGCAGTTTGAGTTCCCTCACCGGGGAGCTGTTTTTT. This chain connects TRBV28 to TRBJ2-2, with D unresolved. The CDR3 is made up of 14 amino acids. With 3 bases removed from V and 4 bases from J, the gap between germline ends came to 9 bases. Germline V gene lookup returns CDR1 MDHEN and CDR2 SYDVKM.

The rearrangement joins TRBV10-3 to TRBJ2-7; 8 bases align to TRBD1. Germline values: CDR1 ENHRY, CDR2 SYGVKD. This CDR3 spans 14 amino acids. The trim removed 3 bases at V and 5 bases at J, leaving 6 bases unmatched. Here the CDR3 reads CAISERTGNNEQYF. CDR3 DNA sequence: TGTGCCATCAGTGAACGGACAGGGAACAACGAGCAGTACTTC.

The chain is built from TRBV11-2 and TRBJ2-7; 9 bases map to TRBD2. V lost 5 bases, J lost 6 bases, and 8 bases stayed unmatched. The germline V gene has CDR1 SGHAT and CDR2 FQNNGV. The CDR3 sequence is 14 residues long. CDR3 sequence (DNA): TGTGCCAGCAGCCCATTAGCGGGAGTAAGCGAGCAGTACTTC. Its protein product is CASSPLAGVSEQYF.

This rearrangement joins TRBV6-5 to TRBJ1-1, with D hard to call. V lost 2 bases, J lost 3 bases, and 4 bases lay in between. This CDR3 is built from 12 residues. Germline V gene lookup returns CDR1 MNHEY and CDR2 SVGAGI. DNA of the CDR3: TGTGCCAGCAGTTACCCATACACTGAAGCTTTCTTT. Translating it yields CASSYPYTEAFF.

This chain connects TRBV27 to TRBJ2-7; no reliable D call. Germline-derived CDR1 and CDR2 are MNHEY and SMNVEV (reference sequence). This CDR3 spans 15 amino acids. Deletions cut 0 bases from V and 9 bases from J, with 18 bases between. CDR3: CASSLSRSPTLRQYF. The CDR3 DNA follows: TGTGCCAGCAGTTTATCAAGGAGTCCTACCTTGAGGCAGTACTTC.

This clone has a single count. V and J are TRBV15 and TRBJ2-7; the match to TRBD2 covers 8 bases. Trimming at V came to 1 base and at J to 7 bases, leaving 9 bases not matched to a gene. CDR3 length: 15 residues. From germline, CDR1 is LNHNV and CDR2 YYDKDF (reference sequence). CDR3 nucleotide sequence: TGTGCCACCAGCAGAGTTCTAGCGGGCATTCAAGAGCAGTACTTC. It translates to CATSRVLAGIQEQYF.

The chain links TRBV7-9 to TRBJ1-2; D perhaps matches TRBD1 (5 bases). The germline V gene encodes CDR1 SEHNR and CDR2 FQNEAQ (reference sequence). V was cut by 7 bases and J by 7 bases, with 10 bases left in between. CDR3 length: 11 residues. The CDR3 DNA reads TGTGCCAGCACCCCAGGGAGTGGCTACACCTTC. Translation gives CASTPGSGYTF.

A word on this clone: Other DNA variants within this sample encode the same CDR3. The CDR3: CASSYSRGNTGELFF. The CDR3 DNA reads as TGTGCCAGCAGTTACTCGAGGGGGAACACCGGGGAGCTGTTTTTT. The chain is built from TRBV6-5 and TRBJ2-2, with D possibly called TRBD1 or TRBD2 (5 bases each). The CDR3 is 15 amino acids. V was cut by 0 bases and J by 1 base, with 6 bases left in between. Germline V lookup: CDR1 MNHEY, CDR2 SVGAGI.

CDR3 in amino acids: CASSRPGLAGLSSSYEQYF. As DNA, the CDR3 is TGTGCCAGCAGCCGACCTGGACTAGCGGGACTCAGTTCCTCCTACGAGCAGTACTTC. V usage is TRBV28 and J usage is TRBJ2-7; 12 bases map to TRBD2. Germline CDR1 is MDHEN and CDR2 is SYDVKM. V dropped 6 bases and J dropped 0; count of bases not matched to a gene: 15. CDR3 size: 19 residues. The full variable domain, with the rest looked up from reference TRBV28 and TRBJ2-7, is DVKVTQSSRYLVKRTGEKVFLECVQDMDHENMFWYRQDPGLGLRLIYFSYDVKMKEKGDIPEGYSVSREKKERFSLILESASTNQTSMYLCASSRPGLAGLSSSYEQYFGPGTRLTVT.

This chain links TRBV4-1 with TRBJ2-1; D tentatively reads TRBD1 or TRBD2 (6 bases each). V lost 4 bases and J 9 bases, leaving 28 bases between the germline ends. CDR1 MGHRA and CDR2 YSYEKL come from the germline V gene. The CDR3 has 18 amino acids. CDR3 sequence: CASSPGPGERQGGTEQFF. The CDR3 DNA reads TGCGCCAGCAGCCCTGGACCGGGGGAGAGGCAAGGGGGGACTGAGCAGTTCTTC.

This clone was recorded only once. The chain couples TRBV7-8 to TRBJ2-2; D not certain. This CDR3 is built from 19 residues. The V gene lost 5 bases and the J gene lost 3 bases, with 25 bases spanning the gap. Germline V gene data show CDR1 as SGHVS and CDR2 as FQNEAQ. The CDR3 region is CASSPGRRPFREDTGELFF. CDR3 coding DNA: TGTGCCAGCAGCCCCGGGCGGAGACCATTTCGAGAAGACACCGGGGAGCTGTTTTTT.

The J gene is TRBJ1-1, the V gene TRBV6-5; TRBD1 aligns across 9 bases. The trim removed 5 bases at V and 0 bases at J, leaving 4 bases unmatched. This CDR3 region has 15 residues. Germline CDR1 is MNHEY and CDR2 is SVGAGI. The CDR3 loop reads CASSPWDRVNTEAFF. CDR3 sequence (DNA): TGTGCCAGCAGTCCCTGGGACAGGGTGAACACTGAAGCTTTCTTT.

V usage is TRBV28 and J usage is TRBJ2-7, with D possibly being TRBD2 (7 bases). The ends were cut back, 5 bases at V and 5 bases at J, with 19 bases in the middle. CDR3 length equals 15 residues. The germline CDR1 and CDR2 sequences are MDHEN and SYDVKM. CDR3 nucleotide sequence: TGTGCCAGCAGTGTTGTCCGGGGGGCCCTCCACGAGCAGTACTTC. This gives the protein CASSVVRGALHEQYF.

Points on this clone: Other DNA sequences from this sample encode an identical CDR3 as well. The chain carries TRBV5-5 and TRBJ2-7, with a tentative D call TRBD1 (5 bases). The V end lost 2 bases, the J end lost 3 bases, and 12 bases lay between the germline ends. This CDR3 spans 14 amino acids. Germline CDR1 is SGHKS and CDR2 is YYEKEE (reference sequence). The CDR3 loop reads CASSFGQGGYEQYF. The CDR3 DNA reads TGTGCCAGCAGCTTCGGGCAGGGTGGCTACGAGCAGTACTTC.

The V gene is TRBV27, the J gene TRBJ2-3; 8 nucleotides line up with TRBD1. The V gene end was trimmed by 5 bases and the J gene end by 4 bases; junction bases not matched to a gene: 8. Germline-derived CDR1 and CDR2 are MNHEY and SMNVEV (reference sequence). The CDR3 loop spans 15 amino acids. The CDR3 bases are TGTGCCAGCAGTCTCCGGGACAGGTTTTCAGATACGCAGTATTTT. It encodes CASSLRDRFSDTQYF.

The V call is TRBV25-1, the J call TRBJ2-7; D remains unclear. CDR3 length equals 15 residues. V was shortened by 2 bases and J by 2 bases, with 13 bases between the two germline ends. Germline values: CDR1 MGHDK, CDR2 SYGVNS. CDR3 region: CASSEVGSLPYEQYF. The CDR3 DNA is TGTGCCAGCAGTGAAGTGGGCAGTTTACCCTACGAGCAGTACTTC.

The CDR3 is CASRGGIIRQGEDNYGYTF. For the CDR3, the DNA is TGTGCCAGCAGGGGGGGTATCATTAGACAGGGAGAAGATAACTATGGCTACACCTTC. V and J are TRBV28 and TRBJ1-2, with 7 nucleotides matching TRBD1. J was trimmed by 1 base and V by 6 bases; bases with no gene match: 20. CDR1 is MDHEN and CDR2 is SYDVKM in the germline V gene. The CDR3 spans 19 residues.

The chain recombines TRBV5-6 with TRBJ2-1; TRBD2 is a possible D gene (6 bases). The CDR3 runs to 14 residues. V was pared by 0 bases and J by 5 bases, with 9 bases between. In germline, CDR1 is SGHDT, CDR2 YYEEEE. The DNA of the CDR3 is TGTGCCAGCAGCTTGGAGGTAGCGGACAATGAGCAGTTCTTC. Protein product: CASSLEVADNEQFF.

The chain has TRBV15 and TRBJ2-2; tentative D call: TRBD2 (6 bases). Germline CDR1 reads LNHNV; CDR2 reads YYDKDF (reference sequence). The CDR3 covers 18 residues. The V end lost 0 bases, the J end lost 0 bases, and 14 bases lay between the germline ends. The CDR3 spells CATSRDRTSLANTGELFF. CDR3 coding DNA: TGTGCCACCAGCAGAGACCGTACTAGCCTCGCGAACACCGGGGAGCTGTTTTTT.

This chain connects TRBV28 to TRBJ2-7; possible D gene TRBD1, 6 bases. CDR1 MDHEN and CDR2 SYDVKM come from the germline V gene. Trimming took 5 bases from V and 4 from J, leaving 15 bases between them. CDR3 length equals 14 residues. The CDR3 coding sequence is TGTGCCAGCAGTGGCCCGACAGGCTCGTACGAGCAGTACTTC. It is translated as CASSGPTGSYEQYF.